This T cell receptor (beta chain) was found in a study of T cells in localized non-small cell lung cancer. Generated by immunoSEQ multiplex PCR, the TCRdb table keeps only in-frame clones and is missing some. The table lists around 31,000 clones, 85% to 90% of them singletons. Germline V gene lookup returns CDR1 SGHTA and CDR2 FQGNSA. The CDR3 extends over 15 amino acids. Trimming pared 5 bases from V and 3 bases from J, leaving 16 bases between. V gene TRBV7-2 combines with J gene TRBJ1-2; possible D gene TRBD1, 6 bases. Sequencing was performed on peripheral blood, taken before any cancer treatment. The receptor comes from a female donor older than 55 with stage I lung adenocarcinoma. CDR3 DNA: TGTGCCAGCAGCCTGGATTGGGGGCGAGACTATGGCTACACCTTC. Its protein product is CASSLDWGRDYGYTF.